Below are 19 T cell receptor beta chains sequenced from a single sample in a study of T cell repertoires and Cas9 in healthy adults. Measured with immunoSEQ multiplex PCR; TCRdb has only the in-frame clones, and not every one. Among approximately 1,500 clones listed, roughly 72% were seen once. The sequencing sample was made of SpCas9-reactive Tregs (CD4+, CD25+, CD127-, CD137+, CD154-) from PBMCs; culture status not recorded. These receptors originate from a human donor in good health.

This clone came up once. The chain employs TRBV7-2 and TRBJ2-5, with 12 bases aligning to TRBD2. The CDR3 is 16 amino acids. CDR1 and CDR2 from the germline V gene are SGHTA and FQGNSA. The V gene end was trimmed by 3 bases and the J gene end by 5 bases; junction bases not matched to a gene: 7. CDR3 in DNA: TGTGCCAGCAGCTTTGCGGGACTAGCGGGTATCGAGACCCAGTACTTC. Encoded protein: CASSFAGLAGIETQYF.

This chain joins TRBV27 and TRBJ2-7; D ambiguous. Germline CDR1 is MNHEY and CDR2 is SMNVEV (reference sequence). The V gene lost 3 bases and the J gene lost 2 bases, with 14 bases spanning the gap. The CDR3 is 15 amino acids. CDR3 nucleotide sequence: TGTGCCAGCAGTTTCGGCACAACCATGGCCTACGAGCAGTACTTC. Translation: CASSFGTTMAYEQYF.

The chain recombines TRBV2 with TRBJ2-7; TRBD1 agrees at 8 bases. The ends lost 6 bases at V and 0 bases at J; junction bases unmatched: 7. The CDR3 consists of 15 residues. The germline gives CDR1 SNHLY, CDR2 FYNNEI. Here the CDR3 reads CASRSGTGNSYEQYF. In DNA, the CDR3 is TGTGCCAGCAGGTCCGGGACAGGAAACTCCTACGAGCAGTACTTC.

The genes are TRBV19 and TRBJ2-3, with TRBD2 matching 11 bases. V shed 3 bases, J shed 3 bases, and the junction held 8 bases outside the gene matches. Germline V CDR1 and CDR2: LNHDA, SQIVND (reference sequence). CDR3 length equals 17 residues. The CDR3 here is CASSMILAGAETDTQYF. The CDR3 DNA is TGTGCCAGTAGTATGATACTAGCGGGGGCTGAGACAGATACGCAGTATTTT.

The genes are TRBV7-8 and TRBJ2-7, with TRBD2 identical over 10 bases. The CDR3 contains 15 residues. Per the germline V gene, CDR1 is SGHVS and CDR2 is FQNEAQ. V lost 5 bases to trimming and J lost 4 bases; unmatched junction nucleotides: 8. CDR3 DNA sequence: TGTGCCAGCAGCCCCCGGACTAGCGGAGTATACGAGCAGTACGTC. Translated: CASSPRTSGVYEQYV.

This chain uses TRBV10-3 with TRBJ2-1, with D perhaps TRBD2 (7 bases). V lost 6 bases to trimming and J lost 2 bases, with 20 bases between them. The CDR3 runs to 17 residues. Germline V gives CDR1 ENHRY, CDR2 SYGVKD. The CDR3, as DNA: TGTGCCATCAGACCCTTAGGAGGCGGGGGCCCCTACAATGAGCAGTTCTTC. The encoded protein is CAIRPLGGGGPYNEQFF.

This sequence joins TRBV12-5 and TRBJ2-5, with D possibly called TRBD1 or TRBD2 (6 bases each). Trimming shortened V by 1 base and J by 6 bases, and 15 bases separated the two germline ends. The CDR3 has 15 amino acids. Germline V gene data show CDR1 as LGHNT and CDR2 as FRNRAP. CDR3 in DNA: TGTGCTAGTGGTTTGGGGGGGGCCCAAGGAAAGACCCAGTACTTC. As protein: CASGLGGAQGKTQYF.

J is TRBJ2-6 and V is TRBV5-1, with TRBD1 identical over 7 bases. CDR1 SGHRS and CDR2 YFSETQ come from the germline V gene. The CDR3 is 17 amino acids. V lost 5 bases, J lost 3 bases, and 11 bases stayed unmatched. Written as DNA, the CDR3 is TGCGCCAGCAGATTCACAGGACAGGCACTTGGGGCCAACGTCCTGACTTTC. Its protein is CASRFTGQALGANVLTF.

The V gene is TRBV18, the J gene TRBJ2-7, with D unresolved. The germline V and J ends were trimmed by 0 bases and 1 base, with 7 bases remaining between them. CDR3 length: 14 amino acids. Germline lookup yields CDR1 KGHSH and CDR2 LQKENI. CDR3 sequence reads: CASSPPGISYEQYF. Written as DNA, the CDR3 is TGTGCCAGCTCACCACCTGGGATTTCCTACGAGCAGTACTTC.

The chain uses TRBV7-2 and TRBJ1-6; tentative D call: TRBD1 (6 bases). The germline CDR1 and CDR2 sequences are SGHTA and FQGNSA. The CDR3 has 13 amino acids. V shed 6 bases and J shed 7 bases, with 10 bases lying between them. CDR3 coding DNA: TGTGCCAGCAGTACGGACAGAAATTCACCCCTCCACTTT. This sequence encodes CASSTDRNSPLHF.

This chain links TRBV28 with TRBJ2-1, with TRBD2 matching over 8 bases. The CDR3 sequence is 15 residues long. The germline V gene encodes CDR1 MDHEN and CDR2 SYDVKM. The ends lost 5 bases at V and 9 bases at J; junction bases unmatched: 12. CDR3 DNA sequence: TGTGCCAGCAGTCCTCCGGGACTAGTAATTCTTGAGCAGTTCTTC. This gives the protein CASSPPGLVILEQFF.

This clone was observed a few times. V gene TRBV7-2 combines with J gene TRBJ1-1, with D perhaps matching TRBD1 (5 bases). Germline V gene data show CDR1 as SGHTA and CDR2 as FQGNSA. V was cut by 5 bases and J by 1 base, with 11 bases left in between. The CDR3 has 14 residues. DNA of the CDR3: TGTGCCAGCAGCCAACTGGGGGGGAACACTGAAGCTTTCTTT. As protein: CASSQLGGNTEAFF.

The chain carries TRBV4-1 and TRBJ2-1; 9 bases map to TRBD1. V was pared by 1 base and J by 7 bases, with 11 bases of the junction left unmatched. CDR1 and CDR2 from the germline V gene are MGHRA and YSYEKL. This CDR3 region has 17 residues. DNA for the CDR3: TGCGCCAGCAGCCAAGGTACGGGACAGGGTTTAGGGAATGAGCAGTTCTTC. Translated, it gives CASSQGTGQGLGNEQFF.

The rearrangement joins TRBV7-9 to TRBJ1-2; unclear D gene. V was trimmed by 1 base and J by 4 bases, leaving 7 bases between them. Germline-derived CDR1 and CDR2 are SEHNR and FQNEAQ (reference sequence). The CDR3 runs to 13 residues. CDR3 region: CASSLVGSYGYTF. CDR3 in DNA: TGTGCCAGCAGCTTAGTGGGTTCCTATGGCTACACCTTC.

The chain recombines TRBV19 with TRBJ2-4, with D possibly being TRBD1 (6 bases). Trimming shortened V by 1 base and J by 8 bases, and 15 bases separated the two germline ends. This CDR3 has 15 amino acids. Per germline, CDR1 LNHDA and CDR2 SQIVND (reference sequence). The CDR3 region has the DNA TGTGCCAGTAGTATAGGTCCCAGGGACACATACATTCAGTACTTC. It specifies CASSIGPRDTYIQYF. The complete variable domain, with remaining parts taken from reference TRBV19 and TRBJ2-4, reads DGGITQSPKYLFRKEGQNVTLSCEQNLNHDAMYWYRQDPGQGLRLIYYSQIVNDFQKGDIAEGYSVSREKKESFPLTVTSAQKNPTAFYLCASSIGPRDTYIQYFGAGTRLSVL.

The rearrangement joins TRBV5-1 to TRBJ2-5; D gene uncertain. The germline CDR1 and CDR2 sequences are SGHRS and YFSETQ. The CDR3 extends over 13 amino acids. Between the trimmed V and J ends, which lost 3 bases and 0 bases, there was a span of 6 bases. The CDR3 bases are TGCGCCAGCAGCTCCGGACACCAAGAGACCCAGTACTTC. Residues: CASSSGHQETQYF.

The CDR3 DNA is TGTGCCAGCTCCCCCGGGACTAGCGGCTCCTACGAGCAGTACGTC. It codes for CASSPGTSGSYEQYV. This chain uses TRBV18 with TRBJ2-7, with 11 bases lining up with TRBD2. V was pared by 6 bases and J by 0 bases, with 4 bases of the junction left unmatched. The V gene's germline CDR1 is KGHSH and CDR2 LQKENI. The CDR3 covers 15 residues.

The chain has TRBV19 and TRBJ1-2; D is ambiguous. Per germline, CDR1 LNHDA and CDR2 SQIVND (reference sequence). CDR3 length: 13 amino acids. The germline V and J ends were trimmed by 3 bases and 4 bases, with 9 bases remaining between them. CDR3 sequence (DNA): TGTGCCAGTAGTATCGTAGGGATCTATGGCTACACCTTC. Amino acid sequence: CASSIVGIYGYTF.

The V and J genes are TRBV7-3 and TRBJ2-7; 7 bases agree with TRBD1. The CDR3 runs to 14 residues. Germline V lookup: CDR1 SGHTA, CDR2 FQGTGA. V shed 5 bases and J 2 bases; nucleotides not matched to a gene: 6. The CDR3 reads CASSKGQAPYEQYF. CDR3 nucleotide sequence: TGTGCCAGCAGCAAAGGACAGGCCCCCTACGAGCAGTACTTC.